Listed below are T cell receptor beta chains from one sample, sequenced in a study of CD8 T cells in ankylosing spondylitis. A single record per CDR3 protein comes from TCRdb applying MiXCR to the 5' RACE reads. The sample gives 200,000 or so distinct CDR3 sequences, 15% to 20% of which show up once; 4.3% is in the top ten. The material sequenced was blood, either unsorted or a sorted T cell fraction (not recorded which). These receptor sequences come from a male donor between 5 and 29 years old with ankylosing spondylitis or in good health (not recorded which). Each CDR3 is given with its conserved first and last residue. Fields, in order: clone size, V gene, J gene, D gene, CDR3 protein, CDR3 DNA. D genes are given only for firm matches. Expanded clones are given a class, and other clones once, few, many or no size at all.

many,TRBV11-2,TRBJ2-2,.,CASSLIGSLNTGELFF,TGTGCCAGCAGCTTGATAGGCAGCCTGAACACCGGGGAGCTGTTTTTT
many,TRBV9,TRBJ1-1,.,CASSGQMNTEAFF,TGTGCCAGCAGCGGTCAGATGAACACTGAAGCTTTCTTT
many,TRBV6-5,TRBJ2-7,.,CASRTSSYEQYF,TGTGCCAGCAGGACGAGTAGTTACGAGCAGTACTTC
many,TRBV2,TRBJ2-3,.,CASSERLVAADTQYF,TGTGCCAGCAGTGAAAGGCTAGTGGCGGCAGATACGCAGTATTTT
.,TRBV29-1,TRBJ1-4,.,CSADWGAGLFF,TGCAGCGCCGACTGGGGGGCAGGGCTGTTTTTT
.,TRBV30,TRBJ2-4,.,CAWTSANIQYF,TGTGCCTGGACCTCGGCAAACATTCAGTACTTC
many,TRBV6-2/TRBV6-3,TRBJ1-2,TRBD1,CASSYMGQLPGYTF,TGTGCCAGCAGTTACATGGGACAGCTTCCTGGCTACACCTTC
few,TRBV7-2,TRBJ2-3,TRBD2,CASSSGLAGVSDTQYF,TGTGCCAGCAGCTCCGGACTAGCGGGAGTTTCAGATACGCAGTATTTT
.,TRBV29-1,TRBJ2-1,TRBD2,CSLLRLAGNEQFF,TGCAGCCTTTTGAGACTAGCGGGTAATGAGCAGTTCTTC
.,TRBV6-6,TRBJ1-1,TRBD1,CASSAGQVTEAFF,TGTGCCAGCAGTGCAGGACAGGTCACTGAAGCTTTCTTT
few,TRBV5-1,TRBJ2-2,.,CASSHPTGELFF,TGCGCCAGCAGCCATCCGACAGGGGAGCTGTTTTTT
many,TRBV28,TRBJ2-1,TRBD2,CANLGLAIYYNEQFF,TGTGCCAATTTGGGACTAGCGATCTACTACAATGAGCAGTTCTTC